This T cell receptor beta chain was captured in a study of cytomegalovirus exposure and HLA in healthy donors. About this clone: What it binds is not known.

V lost 4 bases and J lost 7, with 16 bases in between. CDR3 length: 14 residues. Germline loops: CDR1 SGHRS, CDR2 YFSETQ. The study ran its PCR with 60 Vbeta and 13 Jbeta primers. In the original processing: Among the unique TCR beta chains that a later analysis counted, about 79 million in all, 9.5 million to 11 million were shared. Measured with immunoSEQ multiplex PCR; TCRdb has only the in-frame clones, and not every one. Clone size and the V and J calls come from that table; the DNA yielded D and trimming. This sample has about 190,000 clones, with just under 75% found just once. Study-wide results and limits: In vitro experiments confirmed that three CMV-associated chains were specific for CMV antigens.

This chain joins TRBV5-1 and TRBJ2-3; the D gene is possibly TRBD2 (7 bases). The source is a man aged 25-45 years in good health and CMV-seropositive. Material: PBMCs. The CDR3 DNA reads as TGCGCCAGCAGCAGGGGGACTAACTCTAATACGCAGTATTTT. Protein sequence: CASSRGTNSNTQYF.